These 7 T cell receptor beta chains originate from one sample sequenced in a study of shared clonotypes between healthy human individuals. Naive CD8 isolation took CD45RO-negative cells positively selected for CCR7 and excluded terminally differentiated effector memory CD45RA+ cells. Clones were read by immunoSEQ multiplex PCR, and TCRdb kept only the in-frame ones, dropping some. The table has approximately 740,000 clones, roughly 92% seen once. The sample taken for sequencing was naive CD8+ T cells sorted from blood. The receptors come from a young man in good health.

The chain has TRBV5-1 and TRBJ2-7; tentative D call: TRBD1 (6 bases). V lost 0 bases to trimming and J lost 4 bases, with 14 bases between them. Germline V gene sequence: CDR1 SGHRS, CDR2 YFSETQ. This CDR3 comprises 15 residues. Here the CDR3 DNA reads TGCGCCAGCAGCTTGGGGGCAGGGGTCACGTACGAGCAGTACTTC. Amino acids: CASSLGAGVTYEQYF.

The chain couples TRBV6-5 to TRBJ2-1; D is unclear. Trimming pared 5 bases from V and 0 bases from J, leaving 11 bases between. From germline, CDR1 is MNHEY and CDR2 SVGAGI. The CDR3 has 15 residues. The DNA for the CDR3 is TGTGCCAGCAGTACAAGCGCGCGCTCCTACAATGAGCAGTTCTTC. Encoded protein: CASSTSARSYNEQFF.

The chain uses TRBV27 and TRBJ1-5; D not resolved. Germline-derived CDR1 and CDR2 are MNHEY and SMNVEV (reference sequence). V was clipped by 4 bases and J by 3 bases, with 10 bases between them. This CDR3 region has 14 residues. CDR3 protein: CASSSYTDNQPQHF. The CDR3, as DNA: TGTGCCAGCAGTTCTTACACGGACAATCAGCCCCAGCATTTT.

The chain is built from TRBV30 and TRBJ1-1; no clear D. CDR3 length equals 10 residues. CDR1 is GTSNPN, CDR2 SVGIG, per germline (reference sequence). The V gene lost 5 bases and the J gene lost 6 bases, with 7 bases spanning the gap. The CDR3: CAWGEAEAFF. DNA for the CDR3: TGTGCCTGGGGTGAGGCTGAAGCTTTCTTT. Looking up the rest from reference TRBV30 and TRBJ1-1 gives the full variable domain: SQTIHQWPATLVQPVGSPLSLECTVEGTSNPNLYWYRQAAGRGLQLLFYSVGIGQISSEVPQNLSASRPQDRQFILSSKKLLLSDSGFYLCAWGEAEAFFGQGTRLTVV.

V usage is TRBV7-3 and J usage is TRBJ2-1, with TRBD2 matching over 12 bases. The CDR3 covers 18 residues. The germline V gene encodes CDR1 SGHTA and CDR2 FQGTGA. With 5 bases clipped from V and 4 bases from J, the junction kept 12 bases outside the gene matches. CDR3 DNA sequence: TGTGCCAGCAGCCCTGAAAGGGGGACTAGCGGGCAGTACAATGAGCAGTTCTTC. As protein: CASSPERGTSGQYNEQFF. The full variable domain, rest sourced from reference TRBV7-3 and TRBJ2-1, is GAGVSQTPSNKVTEKGKYVELRCDPISGHTALYWYRQSLGQGPEFLIYFQGTGAADDSGLPNDRFFAVRPEGSVSTLKIQRTERGDSAVYLCASSPERGTSGQYNEQFFGPGTRLTVL.

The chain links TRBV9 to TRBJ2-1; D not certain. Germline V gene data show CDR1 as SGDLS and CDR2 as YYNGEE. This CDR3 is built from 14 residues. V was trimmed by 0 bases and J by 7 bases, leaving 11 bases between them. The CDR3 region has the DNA TGTGCCAGCAGCGTAGGGGTCGGAGAGAATGAGCAGTTCTTC. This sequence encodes CASSVGVGENEQFF.

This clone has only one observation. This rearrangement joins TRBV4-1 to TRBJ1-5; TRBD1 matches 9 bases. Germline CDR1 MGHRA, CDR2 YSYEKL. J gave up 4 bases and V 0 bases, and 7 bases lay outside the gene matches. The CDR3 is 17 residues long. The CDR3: CASSQDPGQGVNQPQHF. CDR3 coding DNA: TGCGCCAGCAGCCAAGATCCGGGACAGGGCGTTAATCAGCCCCAGCATTTT.